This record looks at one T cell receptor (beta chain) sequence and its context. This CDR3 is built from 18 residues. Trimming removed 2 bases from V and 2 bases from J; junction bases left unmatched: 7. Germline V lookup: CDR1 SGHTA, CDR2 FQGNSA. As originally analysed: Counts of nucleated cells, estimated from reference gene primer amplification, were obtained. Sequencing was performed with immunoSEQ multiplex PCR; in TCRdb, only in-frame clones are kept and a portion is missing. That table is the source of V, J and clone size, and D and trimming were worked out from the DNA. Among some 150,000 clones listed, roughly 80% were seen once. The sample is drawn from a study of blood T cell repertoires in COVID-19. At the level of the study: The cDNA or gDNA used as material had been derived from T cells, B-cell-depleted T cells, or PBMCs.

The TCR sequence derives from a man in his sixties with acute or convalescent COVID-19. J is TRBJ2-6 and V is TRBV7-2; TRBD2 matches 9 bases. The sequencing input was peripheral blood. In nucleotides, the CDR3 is TGTGCCAGCAGCTTATGGTCTCGCGGGGGGGCTGGGGCCAACGTCCTGACTTTC. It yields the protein CASSLWSRGGAGANVLTF. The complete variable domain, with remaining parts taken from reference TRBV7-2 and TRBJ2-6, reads GAGVSQSPSNKVTEKGKDVELRCDPISGHTALYWYRQSLGQGLEFLIYFQGNSAPDKSGLPSDRFSAERTGGSVSTLTIQRTQQEDSAVYLCASSLWSRGGAGANVLTFGAGSRLTVL.